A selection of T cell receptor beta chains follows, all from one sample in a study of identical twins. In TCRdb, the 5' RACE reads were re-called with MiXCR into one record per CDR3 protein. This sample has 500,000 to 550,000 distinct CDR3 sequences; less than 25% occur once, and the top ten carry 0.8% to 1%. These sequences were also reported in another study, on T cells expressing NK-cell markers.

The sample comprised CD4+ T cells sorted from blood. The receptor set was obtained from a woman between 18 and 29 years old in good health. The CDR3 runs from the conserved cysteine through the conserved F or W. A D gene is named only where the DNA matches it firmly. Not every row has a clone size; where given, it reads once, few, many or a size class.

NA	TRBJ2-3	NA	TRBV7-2	TGTGCCAGCAGTTACGAGACGGATACGCAGTATTTT	CASSYETDTQYF
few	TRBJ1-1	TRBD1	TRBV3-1	TGTGCCAGCAGCCATCCAGGGGGCTCTGAAGCTTTCTTT	CASSHPGGSEAFF
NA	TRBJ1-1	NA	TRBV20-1	TGCAGTGCTAGGGGACCTCAGGGAACTGAAGCTTTCTTT	CSARGPQGTEAFF
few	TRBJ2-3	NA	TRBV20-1	TGCAGTGCTAGTCCTAGCCCAGATACGCAGTATTTT	CSASPSPDTQYF
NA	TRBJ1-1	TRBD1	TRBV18	TGTGCCAGCTCACCCCAAGGGGGCTTTAACACTGAAGCTTTCTTT	CASSPQGGFNTEAFF
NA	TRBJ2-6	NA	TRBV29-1	TGCAGCGTTGACGGGGTTTCTGGGGCCAACGTCCTGACTTTC	CSVDGVSGANVLTF
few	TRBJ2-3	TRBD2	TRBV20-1	TGCAGTGCTAGACTAGCGGGGCGGGGCACAGATACGCAGTATTTT	CSARLAGRGTDTQYF
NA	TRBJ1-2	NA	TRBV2	TGTGCCAGCAGTTTCAGGGCTTCTGGCTACACCTTC	CASSFRASGYTF
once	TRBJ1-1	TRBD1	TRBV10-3	TGTGCCATCAAAGCGACAGGGGCGAACACTGAAGCTTTCTTT	CAIKATGANTEAFF
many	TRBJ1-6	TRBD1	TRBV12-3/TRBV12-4	TGTGCCAGCAGTAAGACAGGGAACAATTCACCCCTCCACTTT	CASSKTGNNSPLHF
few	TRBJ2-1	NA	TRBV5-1	TGCGCCAGCACGCTCGAGGGGATCTCCTACAATGAGCAGTTCTTC	CASTLEGISYNEQFF
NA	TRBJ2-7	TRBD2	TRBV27	TGTGCCAGCAGTCCCACTAGCGGGAGTCCCTACGAGCAGTACTTC	CASSPTSGSPYEQYF
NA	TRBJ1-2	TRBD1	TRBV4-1	TGCGCCAGCAGCCAAGAAGCAGGGGGCTATGGCTACACCTTC	CASSQEAGGYGYTF
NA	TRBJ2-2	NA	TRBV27	TGTGCCAGCAGTTCCTTCGCAGCCGTAACCGGGGAGCTGTTTTTT	CASSSFAAVTGELFF
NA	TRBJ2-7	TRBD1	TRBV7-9	TGTGCCAGCAGCTCATATACCGGGACAGGGTACTATTACGAGCAGTACTTC	CASSSYTGTGYYYEQYF
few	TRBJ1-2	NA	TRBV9	TGTGCCAGCAGCGAATCACAGGGAGGCTATGGCTACACCTTC	CASSESQGGYGYTF
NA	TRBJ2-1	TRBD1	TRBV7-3	TGTGCCAGCAGCTCCTGGGACAGCTCCTACAATGAGCAGTTCTTC	CASSSWDSSYNEQFF
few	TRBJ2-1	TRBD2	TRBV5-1	TGCGCCAGCAGCGAAGCCGGGGGGGCCTCTGAGCAGTTCTTC	CASSEAGGASEQFF
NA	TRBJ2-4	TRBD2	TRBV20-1	TGCAGTGCTAGGGGACTAGCGGGAGTTAACATTCAGTACTTC	CSARGLAGVNIQYF
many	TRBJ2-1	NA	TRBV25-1	TGTGCCAGCAGTGAAGGCCAGGGGCGCTACAATGAGCAGTTCTTC	CASSEGQGRYNEQFF
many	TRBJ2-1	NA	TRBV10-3	TGTGCCACCAGGACTCTTACGTACAATGAGCAGTTCTTC	CATRTLTYNEQFF
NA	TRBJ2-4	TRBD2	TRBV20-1	TGCAGTGCGGAGACGGGAGGGGTTCAGTACTTC	CSAETGGVQYF
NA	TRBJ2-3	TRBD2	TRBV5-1	TGCGCCAGCAGCACCTCTAGCGGGCGGGATACGCAGTATTTT	CASSTSSGRDTQYF
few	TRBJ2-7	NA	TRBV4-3	TGCGCCTTGGAGCGAACAGTGCAGTACTTC	CALERTVQYF
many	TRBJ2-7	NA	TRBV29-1	TGCAGCGTTGGTCGTAGGAGGGGTGAAGAGCAGTACTTC	CSVGRRRGEEQYF
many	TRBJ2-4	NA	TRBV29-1	TGCAGCGTTGTCGGAGGTGGGGCCAAAAACATTCAGTACTTC	CSVVGGGAKNIQYF
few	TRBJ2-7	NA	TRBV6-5	TGTGCCAGCAGATCCCTTTGGGGGGAGCAGTACTTC	CASRSLWGEQYF
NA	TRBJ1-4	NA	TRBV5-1	TGCGCCAGCAGCCGGGGCAGGACTAATGAAAAACTGTTTTTT	CASSRGRTNEKLFF
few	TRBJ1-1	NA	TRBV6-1	TGTGCCAGCAGTCCCGACCCGTCCCGGCCAGCTTTCTTT	CASSPDPSRPAFF
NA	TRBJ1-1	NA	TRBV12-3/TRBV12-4	TGTGCCAGCACCCGCCTGAACACTGAAGCTTTCTTT	CASTRLNTEAFF
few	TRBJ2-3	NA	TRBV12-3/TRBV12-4	TGTGCCAGCAGTTCCCCGTCCCGAGGGATCACAGATACGCAGTATTTT	CASSSPSRGITDTQYF
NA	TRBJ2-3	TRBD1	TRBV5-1	TGCGCCAGCAGCTTACTCACAGGGGGCAGCACAGATACGCAGTATTTT	CASSLLTGGSTDTQYF
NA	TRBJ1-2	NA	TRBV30	TGTGCCTGGGACTCAGGGACCGCTTTGTATGGCTACACCTTC	CAWDSGTALYGYTF